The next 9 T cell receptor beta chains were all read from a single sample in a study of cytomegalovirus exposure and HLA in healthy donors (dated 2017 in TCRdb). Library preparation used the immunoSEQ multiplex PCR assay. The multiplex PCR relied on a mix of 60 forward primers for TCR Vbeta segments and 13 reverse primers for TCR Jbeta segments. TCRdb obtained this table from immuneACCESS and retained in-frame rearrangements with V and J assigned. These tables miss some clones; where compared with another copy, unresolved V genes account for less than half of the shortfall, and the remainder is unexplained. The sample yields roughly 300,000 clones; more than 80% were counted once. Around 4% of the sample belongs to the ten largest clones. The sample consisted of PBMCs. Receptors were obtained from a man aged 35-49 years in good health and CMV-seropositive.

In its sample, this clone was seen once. The CDR3 DNA reads TGTGCCAGCAGCTACCCTCAGGGGAAAAAACTGTTTTTT. This sequence encodes CASSYPQGKKLFF. The V and J genes are TRBV5-4 and TRBJ1-4, with D perhaps TRBD1 (6 bases). The CDR3 is made up of 13 amino acids. V was trimmed by 3 bases and J by 9 bases, leaving 12 bases between them. Germline-derived CDR1 and CDR2 are SGHNT and YYREEE (reference sequence).

In nucleotides, the CDR3 is TGTGCCAGCAGTTTACGGCGGCGGGAGCATACCTACAATGAGCAGTTCTTC. Its protein is CASSLRRREHTYNEQFF. The chain has TRBV27 and TRBJ2-1, with 7 bases that match TRBD2. CDR1 and CDR2 (germline): MNHEY, SMNVEV (reference sequence). CDR3 length: 17 residues. The V gene end was trimmed by 2 bases and the J gene end by 2 bases; junction bases not matched to a gene: 9.

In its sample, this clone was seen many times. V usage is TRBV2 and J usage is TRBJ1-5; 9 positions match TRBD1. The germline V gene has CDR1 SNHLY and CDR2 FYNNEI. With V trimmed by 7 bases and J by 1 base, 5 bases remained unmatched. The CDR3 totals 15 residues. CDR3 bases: TGTGCCAGCATCGAGACAGGGGGAAGCAATCAGCCCCAGCATTTT. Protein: CASIETGGSNQPQHF.

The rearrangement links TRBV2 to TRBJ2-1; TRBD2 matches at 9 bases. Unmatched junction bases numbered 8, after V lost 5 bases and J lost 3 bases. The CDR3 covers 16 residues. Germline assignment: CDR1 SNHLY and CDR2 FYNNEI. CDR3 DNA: TGTGCCAGCAGTCCGCTTGCTAGCGGGGTCTACAATGAGCAGTTCTTC. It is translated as CASSPLASGVYNEQFF. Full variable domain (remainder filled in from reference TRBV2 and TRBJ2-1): EPEVTQTPSHQVTQMGQEVILRCVPISNHLYFYWYRQILGQKVEFLVSFYNNEISEKSEIFDDQFSVERPDGSNFTLKIRSTKLEDSAMYFCASSPLASGVYNEQFFGPGTRLTVL.

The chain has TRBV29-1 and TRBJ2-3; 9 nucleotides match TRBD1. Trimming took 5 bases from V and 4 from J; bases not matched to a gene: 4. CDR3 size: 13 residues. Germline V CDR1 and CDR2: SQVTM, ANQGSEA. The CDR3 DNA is TGCAGCGTTAGAACAGGGGGCGCAGATACGCAGTATTTT. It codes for CSVRTGGADTQYF.

Here the CDR3 DNA reads TGTGCCAGCAGCTCCAGAGTATGGAGCGAGCGCAATGAGCAGTTCTTC. Translation gives CASSSRVWSERNEQFF. V is TRBV5-4 and J is TRBJ2-1; the D is unclear. The germline CDR1 and CDR2 sequences are SGHNT and YYREEE (reference sequence). CDR3 length: 16 residues. V was clipped by 3 bases and J by 6 bases, with 19 bases between them.

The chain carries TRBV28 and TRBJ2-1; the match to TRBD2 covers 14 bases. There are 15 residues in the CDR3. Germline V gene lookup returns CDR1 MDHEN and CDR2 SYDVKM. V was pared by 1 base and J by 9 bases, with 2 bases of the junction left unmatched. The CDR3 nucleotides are TGTGCCAGCAGTTTATCCGGACTAGCGGGAGGTGAGCAGTTCTTC. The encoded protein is CASSLSGLAGGEQFF.

The CDR3 nucleotides are TGTGCCAGCAGTTTACAACCCAGGGTTTTAGGGTCCTACGAGCAGTACTTC. This encodes CASSLQPRVLGSYEQYF. V usage is TRBV28 and J usage is TRBJ2-7; a possible D gene is TRBD1 (5 bases). Trimming shortened V by 2 bases and J by 1 base, and 18 bases separated the two germline ends. The CDR3 is made up of 17 amino acids. The germline V gene has CDR1 MDHEN and CDR2 SYDVKM.

The CDR3 sequence is CASSVGAGGAGELFF. DNA of the CDR3: TGTGCCAGCAGCGTAGGGGCGGGAGGGGCCGGGGAGCTGTTTTTT. The rearrangement uses TRBV9 and TRBJ2-2; TRBD2 agrees at 9 bases. This CDR3 region has 15 residues. Germline V gives CDR1 SGDLS, CDR2 YYNGEE. V gave up 0 bases and J gave up 6 bases; unmatched junction bases: 3.